The rows below give T cell receptor beta chains drawn from one sample of a study of patients and donors after allogeneic stem cell transplantation. TCRdb used MiXCR to reprocess the RT-PCR reads, holding one entry per CDR3 protein. Here the sample spans 98,000 or so distinct CDR3 sequences, over 30% being singletons. The sequenced sample consisted of blood, either unsorted or a sorted T cell fraction (not recorded which). The receptors here all came from a human donor who was either an allogeneic HSCT recipient or a stem cell or donor lymphocyte infusion donor (not recorded which). It is not recorded whose cells these are; they may come from a transplant donor. Both conserved end residues are trimmed from each CDR3. Each record gives: V gene, J gene, CDR3 protein.

v_call: TRBV29-1; j_call: TRBJ2-5; cdr3_aa: SVGGQTQEPQY
v_call: TRBV5-1; j_call: TRBJ1-2; cdr3_aa: ASSSAGWNYGYT
v_call: TRBV15; j_call: TRBJ2-5; cdr3_aa: ATSRGLAERETQY
v_call: TRBV15; j_call: TRBJ1-5; cdr3_aa: ATSRGGGPQGNQPQH
v_call: TRBV7-8; j_call: TRBJ2-5; cdr3_aa: ASRAGQVETQY
v_call: TRBV6-2/TRBV6-3; j_call: TRBJ2-3; cdr3_aa: ASSYSTGTGGGDTQY
v_call: TRBV20-1; j_call: TRBJ2-7; cdr3_aa: SVTGTASYEQY
v_call: TRBV5-1; j_call: TRBJ1-4; cdr3_aa: ASSLNPGATNEKLF
v_call: TRBV6-2/TRBV6-3; j_call: TRBJ2-5; cdr3_aa: ASSADSQETQY
v_call: TRBV18; j_call: TRBJ2-1; cdr3_aa: ASSPRTSGREDEQF
v_call: TRBV20-1; j_call: TRBJ2-7; cdr3_aa: SARSGQGVNEQY
v_call: TRBV5-1; j_call: TRBJ2-7; cdr3_aa: ASSLAGGNYEQY
v_call: TRBV7-9; j_call: TRBJ2-1; cdr3_aa: ASSSLNRGSYNEQF
v_call: TRBV18; j_call: TRBJ2-3; cdr3_aa: ASSPIEQTTDTQY
v_call: TRBV6-5; j_call: TRBJ1-5; cdr3_aa: ASSHPGGNQPQH
v_call: TRBV7-9; j_call: TRBJ2-7; cdr3_aa: ASSLVGNYYEQY
v_call: TRBV7-9; j_call: TRBJ1-1; cdr3_aa: ASSHSDRALTEAF
v_call: TRBV6-2/TRBV6-3; j_call: TRBJ2-1; cdr3_aa: ASSKTSGRPNEQF
v_call: TRBV3-1; j_call: TRBJ1-2; cdr3_aa: ASSQVAGKGYT
v_call: TRBV27; j_call: TRBJ1-1; cdr3_aa: ASSSKLPEAF
v_call: TRBV20-1; j_call: TRBJ2-2; cdr3_aa: SARGLLNTGELF
v_call: TRBV12-3/TRBV12-4; j_call: TRBJ1-5; cdr3_aa: ASSPTGVRQPQH
v_call: TRBV24-1; j_call: TRBJ2-7; cdr3_aa: ATSDLQGVGCYEQY
v_call: TRBV21-1; j_call: TRBJ2-7; cdr3_aa: ASSRGTASYEQY
v_call: TRBV29-1; j_call: TRBJ2-5; cdr3_aa: SVERREGPPRTQY
v_call: TRBV28; j_call: TRBJ1-1; cdr3_aa: ASSLSRGTYEAF
v_call: TRBV6-5; j_call: TRBJ1-1; cdr3_aa: ASSPRDLPNTEAF